This TCR beta chain derives from a study of T cells in Graves' hyperthyroidism and ophthalmopathy. Researchers amplified the TCR beta CDR3 regions from RNA transcripts. The HTBI primer set served for first-round RT-PCR of the TCR CDR3. One entry per CDR3 protein, called by TCRdb with MiXCR from the multiplex PCR reads. Of under 300,000 distinct CDR3 sequences listed, about 16% are singletons. From germline, CDR1 is LGHDT and CDR2 YNNKEL (reference sequence). The CDR3 consists of 14 residues. V gave up 4 bases and J gave up 7 bases; unmatched junction bases: 6. This clonotype was found many times. The TCR sequence derives from a woman aged 50 to 60 with Graves' hyperthyroidism that later progressed to Graves' ophthalmopathy. This sequence joins TRBV3-1 and TRBJ2-7; 11 positions match TRBD1. The sequencing input was blood. The CDR3 spells CASSLGQGAGEQYF. CDR3 nucleotide sequence: TGTGCCAGCAGCCTCGGACAGGGGGCTGGTGAGCAGTACTTC.